This T cell receptor beta chain stems from a study of T cell responses to AZD1222 COVID-19 vaccine. General observations from the study: Most donors were white British, females outnumbered males, and clonal diversity was possibly underestimated. Reportedly, close to half of spike-specific TCRs are directed against unmutated variant regions.

Turning to this clone: Its antigen is unidentified.

Sequencing was performed with immunoSEQ multiplex PCR; in TCRdb, only in-frame clones are kept and a portion is missing. The profile covers about 150,000 clones, with 88% appearing a single time and just under 7% taken by the ten largest. The V gene's germline CDR1 is MGHDK and CDR2 SYGVNS. CDR3 length: 16 amino acids. V was clipped by 4 bases and J by 5 bases, with 18 bases between them. The sequence came from an adult who had recovered from COVID-19. The chain employs TRBV25-1 and TRBJ2-1; D perhaps matches TRBD2 (6 bases). The sample here was peripheral blood, taken after recovery from COVID-19. This CDR3 reads CASSVGDFPEDNEQFF. The CDR3 region has the DNA TGTGCCAGCAGTGTTGGGGACTTCCCGGAAGACAATGAGCAGTTCTTC. Complete variable domain (other parts from reference TRBV25-1 and TRBJ2-1): EADIYQTPRYLVIGTGKKITLECSQTMGHDKMYWYQQDPGMELHLIHYSYGVNSTEKGDLSSESTVSRIRTEHFPLTLESARPSHTSQYLCASSVGDFPEDNEQFFGPGTRLTVL.